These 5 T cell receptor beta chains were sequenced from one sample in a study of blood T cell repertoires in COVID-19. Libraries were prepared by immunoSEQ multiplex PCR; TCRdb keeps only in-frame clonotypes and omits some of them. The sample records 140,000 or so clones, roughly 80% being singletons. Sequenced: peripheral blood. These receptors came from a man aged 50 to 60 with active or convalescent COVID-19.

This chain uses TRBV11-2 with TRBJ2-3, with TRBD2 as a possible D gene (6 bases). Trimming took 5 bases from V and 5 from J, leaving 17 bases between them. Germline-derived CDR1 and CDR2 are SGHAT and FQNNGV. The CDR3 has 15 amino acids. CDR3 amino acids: CASSPAGQLLDTQYF. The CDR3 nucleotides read TGTGCCAGCAGCCCGGCGGGGCAGCTACTAGATACGCAGTATTTT.

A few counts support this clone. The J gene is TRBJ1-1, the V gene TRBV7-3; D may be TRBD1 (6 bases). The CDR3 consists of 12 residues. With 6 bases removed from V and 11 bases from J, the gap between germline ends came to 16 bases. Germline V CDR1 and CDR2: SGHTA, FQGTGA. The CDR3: CASSNRQGTAFF. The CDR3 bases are TGTGCCAGCAGTAATCGCCAGGGGACGGCTTTCTTT.

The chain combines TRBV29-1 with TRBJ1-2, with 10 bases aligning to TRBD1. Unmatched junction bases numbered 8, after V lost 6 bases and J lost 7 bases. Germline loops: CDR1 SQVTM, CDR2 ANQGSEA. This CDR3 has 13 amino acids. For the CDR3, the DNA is TGCAGCGTCCCTGGACAGGGGGAGGTTGGCTACACCTTC. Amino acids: CSVPGQGEVGYTF.

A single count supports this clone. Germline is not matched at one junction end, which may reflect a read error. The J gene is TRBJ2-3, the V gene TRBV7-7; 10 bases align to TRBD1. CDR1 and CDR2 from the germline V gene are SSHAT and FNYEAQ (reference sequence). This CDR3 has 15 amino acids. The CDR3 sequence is CASSLGQGGPDTQYF. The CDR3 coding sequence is TGTGCTAGCAGCTTAGGACAGGGGGGGCCAGATACGCAGTATTTT. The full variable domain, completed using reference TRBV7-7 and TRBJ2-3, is GAGVSQSPRYKVTKRGQDVTLRCDPISSHATLYWYQQALGQGPEFLTYFNYEAQPDKSGLPSDRFSAERPEGSISTLTIQRTEQRDSAMYRCASSLGQGGPDTQYFGPGTRLTVL.

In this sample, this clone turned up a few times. Here the CDR3 DNA reads TGTGCCAGCAGCTTCGCCGGGACAGCCCAAGAGACCCAGTACTTC. It yields the protein CASSFAGTAQETQYF. The genes are TRBV7-2 and TRBJ2-5, with 7 bases matching TRBD1. The germline gives CDR1 SGHTA, CDR2 FQGNSA. The CDR3 totals 15 residues. The ends lost 3 bases at V and 1 base at J; junction bases unmatched: 5.